The 2 T cell receptor beta chains below all came from one sample that was sequenced in a study of shared clonotypes between healthy human individuals. Some clones are missing from TCRdb's copy, which holds only in-frame ones; the method was immunoSEQ multiplex PCR. The sample has about 1.5 million clones; 95% to 97% are singletons. Sequencing was done on a sample of naive CD4+ T cells sorted from blood. Subset defined: CD45RA+ positively selected. These receptor sequences come from a man younger than 40 in good health.

The rearrangement uses TRBV18 and TRBJ2-2; the match to TRBD2 covers 14 bases. Per germline, CDR1 KGHSH and CDR2 LQKENI. V trimming: 6 bases; J trimming: 5 bases; junction bases outside the gene matches: 5. The CDR3 extends over 16 amino acids. The CDR3 coding sequence is TGTGCCAGCTCGGGACTAGCGGGAGTAAGGACCGGGGAGCTGTTTTTT. This translates into CASSGLAGVRTGELFF.

The J gene is TRBJ2-5, the V gene TRBV9; tentative D call: TRBD1 (6 bases). Germline-derived CDR1 and CDR2 are SGDLS and YYNGEE. V was clipped by 2 bases and J by 2 bases, with 10 bases between them. This CDR3 region has 14 residues. In DNA form, the CDR3 reads TGTGCCAGCAGCGTTGAACAGGGACAAGAGACCCAGTACTTC. Its protein is CASSVEQGQETQYF.